One and the same sample provided the 16 T cell receptor beta chains below, sequenced in a study of T cell repertoires in cytomegalovirus infection. Their target antigens are unknown. TCRdb used MiXCR to reprocess the reads, holding one entry per CDR3 protein. The table lists 800,000 to 950,000 distinct CDR3 sequences, about 31% of them singletons. The sequencing here drew on cultured CD8+ T cells from PBMCs, taken from culture after CMV antigen stimulation. The receptors were sampled from a human donor in good health (CMV status not recorded). Some clones in this sample may be carry-over from other donors' samples.

This chain connects TRBV18 to TRBJ2-7; 7 bases map to TRBD1. The V gene's germline CDR1 is KGHSH and CDR2 LQKENI. The CDR3 totals 15 residues. V shed 0 bases, J shed 0 bases, and the junction held 2 bases outside the gene matches. The CDR3 sequence: CASSPPDRPSYEQYF. The DNA for the CDR3 is TGTGCCAGCTCACCACCGGACAGGCCCTCCTACGAGCAGTACTTC.

This clonotype appeared many times. J is TRBJ2-5 and V is TRBV4-1, with 9 nucleotides matching TRBD2. CDR1 is MGHRA, CDR2 YSYEKL, per germline. This CDR3 spans 15 amino acids. J was trimmed by 2 bases and V by 1 base; bases with no gene match: 2. CDR3 coding DNA: TGCGCCAGCAGCCAAGGACTAGCGGCTCAAGAGACCCAGTACTTC. Encoded protein: CASSQGLAAQETQYF.

This clonotype has more than one count but fewer than ten. The junction and the germline gene differ at one end; a read error may be behind it. The chain links TRBV7-8 to TRBJ2-7; perhaps TRBD1 as D (5 bases). The CDR3 has 13 residues. The germline gives CDR1 SGHVS, CDR2 FQNEAQ. For the CDR3, the DNA is TGTGTCAGCAGCTTAGTAGTAGGGGACGAGCAGTACTTC. Translated: CVSSLVVGDEQYF.

This clonotype was counted only a few times. J is TRBJ1-2 and V is TRBV7-9; D may be TRBD1 (5 bases). Trimming pared 5 bases from V and 7 bases from J, leaving 11 bases between. CDR1 SEHNR and CDR2 FQNEAQ come from the germline V gene (reference sequence). The CDR3 extends over 12 amino acids. The CDR3 reads CASSVGVTGYTF. CDR3 coding DNA: TGTGCCAGCAGCGTAGGGGTGACTGGCTACACCTTC.

The chain joins TRBV20-1 to TRBJ2-7; D is unresolved. The CDR3 extends over 13 amino acids. V was shortened by 6 bases and J by 3 bases, with 15 bases between the two germline ends. Germline assignment: CDR1 DFQATT and CDR2 SNEGSKA (reference sequence). The CDR3 spells CSAPTSHLYEQYV. The CDR3 bases are TGCAGTGCCCCCACGTCCCACCTCTACGAGCAGTACGTC.

This chain uses TRBV5-1 with TRBJ2-7; D is ambiguous. The CDR3 runs to 14 residues. The germline CDR1 and CDR2 sequences are SGHRS and YFSETQ. The V gene lost 2 bases and the J gene lost 2 bases, with 11 bases spanning the gap. CDR3 residues: CASSLGRLTYEQYF. As DNA, the CDR3 is TGCGCCAGCAGCTTAGGACGGCTTACCTACGAGCAGTACTTC.

This clonotype showed up just once. The rearrangement joins TRBV5-1 to TRBJ1-1, with no clear D. Germline CDR1 SGHRS, CDR2 YFSETQ. With 4 bases removed from V and 0 bases from J, the gap between germline ends came to 7 bases. This CDR3 spans 13 amino acids. CDR3 loop: CASSPKVNTEAFF. The CDR3, as DNA: TGCGCCAGCAGCCCAAAGGTGAACACTGAAGCTTTCTTT.

There are many counts of this clonotype. The V and J genes are TRBV6-1 and TRBJ2-7; perhaps TRBD2 as D (6 bases). The germline CDR1 and CDR2 sequences are MNHNS and SASEGT. V gave up 2 bases and J gave up 4 bases, with 24 bases separating them. This CDR3 region has 18 residues. CDR3 amino acids: CASSEPGGEAQTSYEQYV. CDR3 DNA: TGTGCCAGCAGTGAACCCGGAGGGGAAGCGCAAACCTCTTACGAGCAGTACGTC.

This chain connects TRBV7-6 to TRBJ2-5; TRBD1 aligns across 7 bases. The germline CDR1 and CDR2 sequences are SGHVS and FNYEAQ. The CDR3 sequence is 15 residues long. Trimming at V came to 7 bases and at J to 5 bases, leaving 13 bases not matched to a gene. Written as DNA, the CDR3 is TGTGCCAGCAACCAAGGGGGCGGATCCGGGGAGACCCAGTACTTC. This gives the protein CASNQGGGSGETQYF.

This clonotype has just a few counts. V and J are TRBV5-4 and TRBJ2-2; TRBD2 matches at 8 bases. Germline CDR1 and CDR2: SGHNT and YYREEE (reference sequence). CDR3 length: 19 residues. V was pared by 0 bases and J by 3 bases, with 13 bases of the junction left unmatched. DNA of the CDR3: TGTGCCAGCAGCTTGGAATGGGCGGGGGGTCGTCGCGACACCGGGGAGCTGTTTTTT. This translates into CASSLEWAGGRRDTGELFF. The full variable domain, rest sourced from reference TRBV5-4 and TRBJ2-2, is ETGVTQSPTHLIKTRGQQVTLRCSSQSGHNTVSWYQQALGQGPQFIFQYYREEENGRGNFPPRFSGLQFPNYSSELNVNALELDDSALYLCASSLEWAGGRRDTGELFFGEGSRLTVL.

This chain links TRBV9 with TRBJ2-4; TRBD1 might be the D (6 bases). Germline assignment: CDR1 SGDLS and CDR2 YYNGEE. The CDR3 has 15 amino acids. V was trimmed by 0 bases and J by 7 bases, leaving 14 bases between them. CDR3 bases: TGTGCCAGCAGCGTAGGTGTGGGGGCGGGTAACATTCAGTACTTC. Protein product: CASSVGVGAGNIQYF.

The chain's CDR3 is CASSHMSRTVSEAFF. For the CDR3, the DNA is TGTGCCAGCAGTCACATGTCCCGGACAGTGAGTGAAGCTTTCTTT. J is TRBJ1-1 and V is TRBV27; perhaps TRBD1 as D (6 bases). With 5 bases removed from V and 7 bases from J, the gap between germline ends came to 20 bases. Per the germline V gene, CDR1 is MNHEY and CDR2 is SMNVEV (reference sequence). CDR3 size: 15 residues.

This clonotype has a handful of counts. V and J are TRBV7-2 and TRBJ2-3; TRBD2 aligns across 8 bases. The germline gives CDR1 SGHTA, CDR2 FQGNSA. J gave up 2 bases and V 5 bases, and 6 bases lay outside the gene matches. This CDR3 contains 15 residues. The CDR3 loop is CASSTGTSTTDTQYF. CDR3 sequence (DNA): TGTGCCAGCAGCACCGGGACTAGTACCACAGATACGCAGTATTTT.

The V call is TRBV7-6, the J call TRBJ2-5, with no clear D. The V and J ends lost 3 bases and 5 bases respectively, with 13 bases between them. The CDR3 is 14 amino acids. Looked up from germline, CDR1 is SGHVS and CDR2 is FNYEAQ. As DNA, the CDR3 is TGTGCCAGCAGCTTCTCCCAGGACCTGGAGACCCAGTACTTC. It yields the protein CASSFSQDLETQYF.

This clonotype was recorded many times. This chain uses TRBV7-6 with TRBJ2-3; perhaps TRBD2 as D (6 bases). The CDR3 sequence is 15 residues long. Germline CDR1 SGHVS, CDR2 FNYEAQ. V lost 5 bases to trimming and J lost 0 bases, with 12 bases between them. CDR3 in DNA: TGTGCCAGCAGCCCGGGACTGGGGAGCACAGATACGCAGTATTTT. Encoded protein: CASSPGLGSTDTQYF.

The table lists this clonotype with a few counts. The chain recombines TRBV9 with TRBJ1-2, with 7 positions matching TRBD1. J gave up 2 bases and V 3 bases, and 7 bases lay outside the gene matches. CDR3 size: 15 residues. Germline CDR1 reads SGDLS; CDR2 reads YYNGEE. As DNA, the CDR3 is TGTGCCAGCAGCGGATCGGGACAGCGCAACTATGGCTACACCTTC. It is translated as CASSGSGQRNYGYTF.